These 17 T cell receptor beta chains share one sample of origin, sequenced in a study of blood T cell repertoires in COVID-19. Repertoires were generated with immunoSEQ multiplex PCR, while TCRdb's copy carries only in-frame clones and drops some. Of 150,000 to 200,000 clones in the sample, 88% are singletons; the top ten hold about 4.5%. Input material: peripheral blood. All receptors come from a human donor in a cohort sampled during active COVID-19.

The chain couples TRBV15 to TRBJ2-4, with TRBD2 matching 11 bases. After removal of 4 bases from V and 6 bases from J, the junction contained 8 bases not matched to a gene. CDR1 is LNHNV and CDR2 is YYDKDF in the germline V gene (reference sequence). The CDR3 sequence is 16 residues long. DNA of the CDR3: TGTGCCACCAGCACTTTAGCGGGGGGGCCGGGAAACATTCAGTACTTC. It encodes CATSTLAGGPGNIQYF.

This sequence joins TRBV3-1 (or the pseudogene TRBV3-2) and TRBJ1-3; D call uncertain. The CDR3 is 13 amino acids. V was trimmed by 5 bases and J by 2 bases, leaving 7 bases between them. From germline, CDR1 is LGHDT and CDR2 YNNKEL (reference sequence). Here the CDR3 DNA reads TGTGCCAGCAGCGCATACACTGGAAACACCATATATTTT. Protein product: CASSAYTGNTIYF.

The rearrangement links TRBV7-2 to TRBJ2-7; 7 positions agree with TRBD1. Germline CDR1 is SGHTA and CDR2 is FQGNSA. The CDR3 is made up of 13 amino acids. The trim removed 1 base at V and 6 bases at J, leaving 3 bases unmatched. As DNA, the CDR3 is TGTGCCAGCAGCTTAGGTCACAGGGGCGAGCAGTACTTC. Its protein is CASSLGHRGEQYF.

The chain recombines TRBV7-6 with TRBJ2-5; D possibly corresponds to TRBD2 (6 bases). Germline V CDR1 and CDR2: SGHVS, FNYEAQ. Trimming took off 1 base at V and 1 base at J, with 13 bases between the two ends. This CDR3 spans 16 amino acids. CDR3 in DNA: TGTGCCAGCAGCTTAGATGGTAGCGGAGGCCAAGAGACCCAGTACTTC. This sequence encodes CASSLDGSGGQETQYF.

In DNA form, the CDR3 reads TGTGCCAGCAGCTTCTCGGGGTCCTATGGCTACACCTTC. Translated: CASSFSGSYGYTF. This rearrangement joins TRBV5-6 to TRBJ1-2; D unclear. The CDR3 is 13 amino acids. The germline V gene encodes CDR1 SGHDT and CDR2 YYEEEE. V lost 2 bases, J lost 4 bases, and 9 bases lay in between. The full variable domain, rest sourced from reference TRBV5-6 and TRBJ1-2, is DAGVTQSPTHLIKTRGQQVTLRCSPKSGHDTVSWYQQALGQGPQFIFQYYEEEERQRGNFPDRFSGHQFPNYSSELNVNALLLGDSALYLCASSFSGSYGYTFGSGTRLTVV.

J is TRBJ1-5 and V is TRBV3-1 (or the pseudogene TRBV3-2); a weak D match, TRBD1 (5 bases). Trimming took off 8 bases at V and 7 bases at J, with 24 bases between the two ends. The CDR3 has 16 residues. In germline, CDR1 is LGHDT, CDR2 YNNKEL (reference sequence). This chain's CDR3 is CASANGRRAGNQPQHF. CDR3 sequence (DNA): TGTGCCAGCGCTAACGGTCGTAGGGCAGGGAACCAGCCCCAGCATTTT.

This sequence joins TRBV7-2 and TRBJ2-2, with a possible D match to TRBD2 (6 bases). The germline V and J ends were trimmed by 5 bases and 5 bases, with 18 bases remaining between them. The CDR3 has 16 residues. Germline CDR1 reads SGHTA; CDR2 reads FQGNSA. CDR3 protein: CASSLNPGRGTGELFF. DNA for the CDR3: TGTGCCAGCAGCCTCAACCCCGGCCGGGGGACCGGGGAGCTGTTTTTT.

V usage is TRBV5-1 and J usage is TRBJ1-2; TRBD1 aligns across 9 bases. The CDR3 contains 14 residues. Germline V CDR1 and CDR2: SGHRS, YFSETQ. Losses at the gene ends were 0 bases for V and 7 bases for J; bases not matched to a gene: 4. The CDR3 nucleotides read TGCGCCAGCAGCTTGGGGACAGGGGCTGTTGGCTACACCTTC. This encodes CASSLGTGAVGYTF.

This clone appeared once. The chain links TRBV6-6 to TRBJ2-5, with a possible D match to TRBD1 (5 bases). In germline, CDR1 is MNHNY, CDR2 SVGAGI (reference sequence). Between the trimmed V and J ends, which lost 4 bases and 1 base, there was a span of 10 bases. CDR3 length: 14 amino acids. The CDR3 protein is CASSSQGTQETQYF. As DNA, the CDR3 is TGTGCCAGCAGTTCTCAGGGCACCCAAGAGACCCAGTACTTC.

V and J are TRBV6-1 and TRBJ2-3; the D is unclear. V lost 0 bases and J 5 bases, leaving 9 bases between the germline ends. From germline, CDR1 is MNHNS and CDR2 SASEGT. The CDR3 runs to 14 residues. CDR3 residues: CASSEARSGDTQYF. The CDR3 DNA reads as TGTGCCAGCAGTGAAGCCCGGTCGGGAGATACGCAGTATTTT.

CDR3 nucleotide sequence: TGCGCCAGCAGCTTGTTAGGACAGGGAGGGAAGGAGCAGTTCTTC. Translation gives CASSLLGQGGKEQFF. The gene calls are TRBV5-1 and TRBJ2-1, with D possibly being TRBD1 (8 bases). The CDR3 length is 15 residues. Per the germline V gene, CDR1 is SGHRS and CDR2 is YFSETQ. The V gene lost 1 base and the J gene lost 10 bases, with 18 bases spanning the gap.

CDR3 bases: TGCGCCAGCAGCCTTAGCGGGAGTTTGGGAAATGAGCAGTTCTTC. Its translation is CASSLSGSLGNEQFF. This sequence joins TRBV4-1 and TRBJ2-1, with TRBD2 identical over 9 bases. J lost 7 bases, V lost 4 bases, and 8 bases had no gene match. Germline values: CDR1 MGHRA, CDR2 YSYEKL. CDR3 length: 15 residues.

The chain combines TRBV7-2 with TRBJ1-5; D ambiguous. The germline CDR1 and CDR2 sequences are SGHTA and FQGNSA. This CDR3 region has 14 residues. Between the trimmed V and J ends, which lost 5 bases and 3 bases, there was a span of 11 bases. CDR3 sequence: CASSKDRDNQPQHF. In DNA form, the CDR3 reads TGTGCCAGCAGCAAAGATCGGGACAATCAGCCCCAGCATTTT.

This chain joins TRBV4-3 and TRBJ1-1, with D maybe TRBD1 (6 bases). CDR3 length equals 14 residues. Germline loops: CDR1 LGHNA, CDR2 YSLEER. V was trimmed by 0 bases and J by 4 bases, leaving 9 bases between them. CDR3 residues: CASSQDARGTEAFF. CDR3 DNA: TGCGCCAGCAGCCAAGATGCCAGGGGCACTGAAGCTTTCTTT.

J is TRBJ1-3 and V is TRBV30; 7 bases are shared with TRBD1. Germline V lookup: CDR1 GTSNPN, CDR2 SVGIG (reference sequence). This CDR3 comprises 13 residues. J gave up 1 base and V 8 bases, and 5 bases lay outside the gene matches. DNA of the CDR3: TGTGCCACCTCGACAGGGTCTGGAAACACCATATATTTT. This translates into CATSTGSGNTIYF.

This clone was observed once. The chain carries TRBV28 and TRBJ2-1, with 7 bases matching TRBD2. The CDR3 spans 15 residues. CDR1 and CDR2 (germline): MDHEN, SYDVKM. V gave up 2 bases and J gave up 4 bases; unmatched junction bases: 5. CDR3 loop: CASSLTGGPYNEQFF. CDR3 DNA: TGTGCCAGCAGTTTAACGGGGGGACCTTACAATGAGCAGTTCTTC.

The chain links TRBV6-6 to TRBJ1-4; D is perhaps TRBD1 (5 bases). The germline V gene encodes CDR1 MNHNY and CDR2 SVGAGI (reference sequence). This CDR3 spans 15 amino acids. The V end was cut by 2 bases, the J end by 5 bases, with 12 bases between. This CDR3 is CASSYQSGTNEKLFF. Here the CDR3 DNA reads TGTGCCAGCAGTTACCAGAGCGGGACGAATGAAAAACTGTTTTTT.